This T cell receptor (beta chain) was captured in a study of T cells in Graves' hyperthyroidism and ophthalmopathy. As for the study in general: Before any treatment, at initial diagnosis, peripheral blood was collected. General study points: Most expanded thyroid clonotypes above 0.001 also appeared in blood. Ophthalmopathy was separated from stable hyperthyroidism by a 13 V-J model.

RNA transcripts were the template for amplifying TCR beta CDR3 regions. When the TCR CDR3 underwent first-round RT-PCR, the HTBI primer set was used. TCRdb re-analysed the multiplex PCR reads in MiXCR, keeping a single row per CDR3 protein. The repertoire has a few hundred thousand distinct CDR3 sequences, 13% to 15% of them found once; the top ten carry 30%. Orbital computed tomography, thyroid ultrasound, serum thyroxine and TRAb, and clinical symptoms together informed the diagnoses. CDR1 and CDR2 from the germline V gene are LGHDT and YNNKEL (reference sequence). This CDR3 has 18 residues. Losses at the gene ends were 0 bases for V and 2 bases for J; bases not matched to a gene: 7. There are many counts of this clonotype. What it binds is not known.

The clonotype originates from a woman in her 50s with Graves' hyperthyroidism that later progressed to Graves' ophthalmopathy. Specimen: blood. The chain employs TRBV3-1 and TRBJ2-1; 10 nucleotides agree with TRBD2. The CDR3 region has the DNA TGTGCCAGCAGCCAAGATCAGCTAGCGGGAGTTCCCTACAATGAGCAGTTCTTC. It yields the protein CASSQDQLAGVPYNEQFF.